These 6 T cell receptor beta chains share one sample of origin, sequenced in a study of T cell clonality in common variable immunodeficiency. The study, taken as a whole, reports: Reportedly, TCR beta sequences from common variable immunodeficiency showed fewer deletions and N-nucleotide insertions.

These TCRs are of unknown antigen specificity. The assay was immunoSEQ multiplex PCR, and TCRdb's table has in-frame clones only and misses some. The sample shows over 20,000 clones, none of them appearing just once. The sample consisted of peripheral blood mononuclear cells. The receptors shown here come from a human donor with common variable immunodeficiency.

As for this clone: The observed sequence ends 3 residues before the CDR3 terminus, with the missing tail filled in from the germline J gene. This chain connects TRBV5-1 to TRBJ2-5; TRBD1 aligns across 9 bases. V dropped 5 bases and J dropped 0; count of bases not matched to a gene: 2. The germline V gene has CDR1 SGHRS and CDR2 YFSETQ. The CDR3 extends over 14 amino acids. CDR3 protein: CASRGTGYQETQYF. CDR3 bases read: TGCGCCAGCAGAGGGACAGGGTACCAAGAGACC.

This clone was seen a handful of times. The observed sequence ends 3 residues before the CDR3 terminus, with the missing tail filled in from the germline J gene. The chain employs TRBV19 and TRBJ2-2, with 9 bases aligning to TRBD2. V gave up 5 bases and J gave up 4 bases; unmatched junction bases: 8. CDR3 length: 16 amino acids. The germline gives CDR1 LNHDA, CDR2 SQIVND (reference sequence). The CDR3 DNA, read in part, is TGTGCCAGTAGTTTAGCCGGGACTAGCTCCACCGGGGAG. Its translation is CASSLAGTSSTGE. The whole CDR3 sequence reads CASSLAGTSSTGELFF.

This clone appeared a few times. The CDR3 sequence is CSGRGTPRYEQYF. Incomplete CDR3 DNA: TGCAGTGGCCGGGGGACGCCTCGCTACGAG. The chain combines TRBV20-1 with TRBJ2-7; TRBD2 is a possible D gene (6 bases). Read coverage stops 3 residues before the CDR3 terminus; the germline J gene supplies the remainder. This CDR3 is built from 13 residues. Between the trimmed V and J ends, which lost 7 bases and 3 bases, there was a span of 16 bases. Germline values: CDR1 DFQATT, CDR2 SNEGSKA (reference sequence).

Note on this clone: The CDR3 end falls 3 residues outside the read, so it is completed with the germline J gene. The chain couples TRBV7-9 to TRBJ2-1, with 7 positions matching TRBD1. Germline-derived CDR1 and CDR2 are SEHNR and FQNEAQ (reference sequence). CDR3 length equals 15 residues. Trimming took 1 base from V and 5 from J; bases not matched to a gene: 5. This CDR3 reads CASSLDTGQNNEQFF. CDR3 DNA, as far as it was read: TGTGCCAGCAGCTTAGACACGGGACAGAACAATGAG.

This clone was counted between two and nine times. The CDR3 is cut off 3 residues early in the read; its end comes from the germline J gene. The genes are TRBV18 and TRBJ2-1; TRBD2 is a possible D gene (6 bases). V dropped 3 bases and J dropped 1 base, with 10 bases sitting between them. CDR1 and CDR2 from the germline V gene are KGHSH and LQKENI. The CDR3 loop spans 15 amino acids. CDR3 bases read: TGTGCCAGCTCACCGATCGGGGGATCCTACAATGAG. Translation: CASSPIGGSYNE. The whole CDR3 sequence reads CASSPIGGSYNEQFF.

In its sample, this clone was seen many times. The missing CDR3 end, 3 residues past where the read stops, is filled in from the germline J gene. The chain combines TRBV7-8 with TRBJ2-7, with D possibly TRBD1 on 6 matching bases. V gave up 1 base and J gave up 3 bases, with 10 bases separating them. Germline V gene sequence: CDR1 SGHVS, CDR2 FQNEAQ. The CDR3 is made up of 14 amino acids. CDR3 region: CASSLGRQVYEQYF. The part of the CDR3 DNA that was read is TGTGCCAGCAGCTTAGGAAGACAGGTCTACGAG.